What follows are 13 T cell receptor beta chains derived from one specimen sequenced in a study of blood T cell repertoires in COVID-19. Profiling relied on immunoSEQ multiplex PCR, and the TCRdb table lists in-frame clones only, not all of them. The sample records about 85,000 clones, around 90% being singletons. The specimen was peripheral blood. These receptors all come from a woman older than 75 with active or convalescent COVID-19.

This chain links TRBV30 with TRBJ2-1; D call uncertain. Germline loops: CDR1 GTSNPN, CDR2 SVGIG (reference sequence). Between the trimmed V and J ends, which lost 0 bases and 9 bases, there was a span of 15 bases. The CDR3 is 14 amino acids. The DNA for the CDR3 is TGTGCCTGGAGTGTACGCCGGTCAGGCACTGAGCAGTTCTTC. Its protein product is CAWSVRRSGTEQFF. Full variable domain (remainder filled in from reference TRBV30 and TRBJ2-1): SQTIHQWPATLVQPVGSPLSLECTVEGTSNPNLYWYRQAAGRGLQLLFYSVGIGQISSEVPQNLSASRPQDRQFILSSKKLLLSDSGFYLCAWSVRRSGTEQFFGPGTRLTVL.

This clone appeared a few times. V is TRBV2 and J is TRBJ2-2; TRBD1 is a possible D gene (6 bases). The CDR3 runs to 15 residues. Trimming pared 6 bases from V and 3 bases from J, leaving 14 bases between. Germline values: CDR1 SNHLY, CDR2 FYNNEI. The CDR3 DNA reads TGTGCCAGCAGCATGTACAGGGTCGACACCGGGGAGCTGTTTTTT. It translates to CASSMYRVDTGELFF.

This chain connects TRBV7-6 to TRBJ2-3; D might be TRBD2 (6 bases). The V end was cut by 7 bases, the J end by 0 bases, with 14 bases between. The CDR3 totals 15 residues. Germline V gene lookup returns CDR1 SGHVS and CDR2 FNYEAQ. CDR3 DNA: TGTGCCAGCACCCAATCCGGACTAAGCACAGATACGCAGTATTTT. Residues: CASTQSGLSTDTQYF.

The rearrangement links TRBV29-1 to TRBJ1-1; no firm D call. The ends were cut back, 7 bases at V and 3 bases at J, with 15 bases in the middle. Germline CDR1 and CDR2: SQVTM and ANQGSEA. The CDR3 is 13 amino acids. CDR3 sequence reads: CSAHSNLDTEAFF. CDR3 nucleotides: TGCAGCGCCCATTCTAACTTGGACACTGAAGCTTTCTTT.

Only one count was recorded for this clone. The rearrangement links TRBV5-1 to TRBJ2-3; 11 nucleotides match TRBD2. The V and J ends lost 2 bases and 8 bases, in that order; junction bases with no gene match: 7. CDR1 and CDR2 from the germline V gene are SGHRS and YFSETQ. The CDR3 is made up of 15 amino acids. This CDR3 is CASSFDSGRDGTQYF. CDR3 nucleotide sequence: TGCGCCAGCAGCTTTGATAGCGGGAGGGACGGTACGCAGTATTTT.

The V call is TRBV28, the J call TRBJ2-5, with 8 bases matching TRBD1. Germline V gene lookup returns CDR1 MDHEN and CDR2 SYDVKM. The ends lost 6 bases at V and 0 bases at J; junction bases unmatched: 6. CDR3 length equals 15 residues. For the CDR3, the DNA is TGTGCCAGCAGCCAGACAGGGGATTACCAAGAGACCCAGTACTTC. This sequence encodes CASSQTGDYQETQYF.

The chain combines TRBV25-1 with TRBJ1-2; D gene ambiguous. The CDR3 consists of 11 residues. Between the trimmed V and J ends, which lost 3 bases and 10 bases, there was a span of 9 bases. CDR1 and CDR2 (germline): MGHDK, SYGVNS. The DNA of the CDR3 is TGTGCCAGCAGTGACCCTAACTCCTACACCTTC. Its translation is CASSDPNSYTF.

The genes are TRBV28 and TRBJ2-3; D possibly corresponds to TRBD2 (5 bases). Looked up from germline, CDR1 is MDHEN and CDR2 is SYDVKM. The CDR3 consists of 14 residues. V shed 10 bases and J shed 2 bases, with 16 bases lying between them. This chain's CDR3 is CAIRAAGPTDTQYF. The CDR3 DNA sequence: TGTGCCATCCGGGCGGCGGGCCCCACAGATACGCAGTATTTT.

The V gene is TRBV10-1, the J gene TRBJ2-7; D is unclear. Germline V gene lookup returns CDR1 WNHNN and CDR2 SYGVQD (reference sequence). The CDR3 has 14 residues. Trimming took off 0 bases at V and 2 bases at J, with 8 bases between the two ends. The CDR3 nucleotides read TGCGCCAGCAGTGAGTCTAGGCAGGCCTACGAGCAGTACTTC. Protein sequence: CASSESRQAYEQYF.

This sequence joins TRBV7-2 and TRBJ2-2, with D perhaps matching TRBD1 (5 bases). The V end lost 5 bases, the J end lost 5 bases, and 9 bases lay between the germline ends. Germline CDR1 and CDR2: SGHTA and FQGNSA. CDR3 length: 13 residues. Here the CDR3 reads CASSLTGTGELFF. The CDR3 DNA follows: TGTGCCAGCAGCCTAACAGGAACCGGGGAGCTGTTTTTT.

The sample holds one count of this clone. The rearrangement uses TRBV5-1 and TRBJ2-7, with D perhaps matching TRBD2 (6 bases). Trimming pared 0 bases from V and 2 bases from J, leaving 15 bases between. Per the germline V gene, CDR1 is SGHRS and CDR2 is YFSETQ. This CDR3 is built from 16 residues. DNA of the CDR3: TGCGCCAGCAGCTTGGGAATTGGGACTGGACCCTACGAGCAGTACTTC. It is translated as CASSLGIGTGPYEQYF. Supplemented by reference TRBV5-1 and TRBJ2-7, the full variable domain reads KAGVTQTPRYLIKTRGQQVTLSCSPISGHRSVSWYQQTPGQGLQFLFEYFSETQRNKGNFPGRFSGRQFSNSRSEMNVSTLELGDSALYLCASSLGIGTGPYEQYFGPGTRLTVT.

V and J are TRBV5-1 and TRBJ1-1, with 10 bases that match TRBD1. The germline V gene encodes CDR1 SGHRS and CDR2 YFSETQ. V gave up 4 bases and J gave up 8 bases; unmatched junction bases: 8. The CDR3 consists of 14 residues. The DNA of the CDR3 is TGCGCCAGCAGCCCGACAGGGGGCGGCGAGGAAGCTTTCTTT. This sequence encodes CASSPTGGGEEAFF.

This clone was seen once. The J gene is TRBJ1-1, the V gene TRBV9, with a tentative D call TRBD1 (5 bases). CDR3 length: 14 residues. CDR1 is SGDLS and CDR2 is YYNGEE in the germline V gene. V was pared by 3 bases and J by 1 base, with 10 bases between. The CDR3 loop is CASSAGSKNTEAFF. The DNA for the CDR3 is TGTGCCAGCAGCGCAGGGTCGAAGAACACTGAAGCTTTCTTT.